The 8 T cell receptor beta chains given below trace back to one sample, sequenced in a study of CD8 T cells in ankylosing spondylitis. Study-level points and caveats: Characteristic, it appeared, of ankylosing spondylitis blood was a TCR beta motif of eight or nine highly homologous variants.

TCRdb re-called the 5' RACE reads through MiXCR, storing one row per CDR3 protein. The table includes roughly 440,000 distinct CDR3 sequences, 15% to 20% detected once. No antigen has been identified for these receptors. The material sequenced was blood, either unsorted or a sorted T cell fraction (not recorded which). These receptor sequences come from a male donor with ankylosing spondylitis.

This chain links TRBV29-1 with TRBJ2-7, with 9 bases fitting TRBD1. Germline lookup yields CDR1 SQVTM and CDR2 ANQGSEA. The CDR3 is 13 amino acids. With V trimmed by 6 bases and J by 3 bases, 6 bases remained unmatched. The CDR3 loop reads CSVALDRGYEQYF. In DNA form, the CDR3 reads TGCAGCGTAGCTCTGGACAGGGGCTACGAGCAGTACTTC.

Ten or more counts support this clonotype. The chain combines TRBV30 with TRBJ2-2; D unresolved. Trimming took 0 bases from V and 1 from J, leaving 6 bases between them. The CDR3 is made up of 14 amino acids. CDR1 is GTSNPN, CDR2 SVGIG, per germline (reference sequence). The CDR3 region has the DNA TGTGCCTGGAGTGTACTTATGAACACCGGGGAGCTGTTTTTT. Protein product: CAWSVLMNTGELFF.

This clonotype occurred many times. The J gene is TRBJ2-7, the V gene TRBV29-1; 7 bases match TRBD1. V shed 7 bases and J 1 base; nucleotides not matched to a gene: 1. The CDR3 is made up of 11 amino acids. CDR1 and CDR2 from the germline V gene are SQVTM and ANQGSEA. The CDR3 DNA is TGCAGCGGGGGACAGTCCTACGAGCAGTACTTC. Its translation: CSGGQSYEQYF.

This clonotype showed up just a few times. This chain uses TRBV12-3 or TRBV12-4 with TRBJ2-5, with 9 nucleotides matching TRBD2. The ends lost 7 bases at V and 5 bases at J; junction bases unmatched: 14. The CDR3 is 16 residues long. The CDR3 is CASTLGVAGVGETQYF. DNA of the CDR3: TGTGCCAGCACCCTAGGGGTAGCGGGAGTAGGGGAGACCCAGTACTTC.

There are many counts of this clonotype. The rearrangement joins TRBV20-1 to TRBJ1-5, with D perhaps TRBD1 (5 bases). With 3 bases removed from V and 6 bases from J, the gap between germline ends came to 18 bases. The CDR3 runs to 15 residues. Per the germline V gene, CDR1 is DFQATT and CDR2 is SNEGSKA (reference sequence). This CDR3 is CSARKDTFEGQPQHF. The CDR3 bases are TGCAGTGCTAGGAAGGACACTTTTGAGGGTCAGCCCCAGCATTTT.

This clonotype was seen at least ten times. This chain joins TRBV6-5 and TRBJ1-1; tentative D call: TRBD1 (5 bases). CDR1 and CDR2 (germline): MNHEY, SVGAGI. The ends were cut back, 9 bases at V and 1 base at J, with 9 bases in the middle. The CDR3 spans 12 residues. In DNA, the CDR3 is TGTGCCAGTTCGGGACGGAACACTGAAGCTTTCTTT. This sequence encodes CASSGRNTEAFF.

The table lists this clonotype with a few counts. The rearrangement links TRBV3-1 to TRBJ2-7; 7 bases match TRBD2. Per germline, CDR1 LGHDT and CDR2 YNNKEL (reference sequence). The V and J ends lost 4 bases and 0 bases, in that order; junction bases with no gene match: 3. This CDR3 has 14 amino acids. The CDR3 loop is CASSRSGPSYEQYF. CDR3 nucleotides: TGTGCCAGCAGCCGTAGCGGGCCCTCCTACGAGCAGTACTTC.

In this sample, this clonotype turned up a few times. The chain links TRBV5-1 to TRBJ1-5, with D perhaps TRBD1 (5 bases). CDR1 SGHRS and CDR2 YFSETQ come from the germline V gene. The V gene lost 0 bases and the J gene lost 7 bases, with 14 bases spanning the gap. There are 15 residues in the CDR3. In DNA, the CDR3 is TGCGCCAGCAGCTTGGGGGACCTCCCGGGGCAGCCCCAGCATTTT. Its translation is CASSLGDLPGQPQHF.